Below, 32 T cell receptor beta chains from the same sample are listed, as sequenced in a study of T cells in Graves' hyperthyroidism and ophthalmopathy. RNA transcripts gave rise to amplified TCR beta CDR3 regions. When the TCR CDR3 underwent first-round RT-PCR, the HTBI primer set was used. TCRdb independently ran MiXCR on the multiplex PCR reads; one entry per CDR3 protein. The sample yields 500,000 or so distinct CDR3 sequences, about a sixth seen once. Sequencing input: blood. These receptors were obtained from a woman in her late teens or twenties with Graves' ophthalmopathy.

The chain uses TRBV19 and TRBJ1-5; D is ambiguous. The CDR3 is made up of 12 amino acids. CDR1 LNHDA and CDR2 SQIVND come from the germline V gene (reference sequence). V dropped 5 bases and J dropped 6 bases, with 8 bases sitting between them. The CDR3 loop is CASSGSGQPQHF. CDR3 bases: TGTGCCAGTAGTGGGTCTGGTCAGCCCCAGCATTTT.

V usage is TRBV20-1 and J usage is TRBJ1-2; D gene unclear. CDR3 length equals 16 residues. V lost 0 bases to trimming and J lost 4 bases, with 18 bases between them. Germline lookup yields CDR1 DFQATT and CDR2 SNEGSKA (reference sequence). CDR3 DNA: TGCAGTGCTAGAGACCCTCTGGCAGGCGAGATCTATGGCTACACCTTC. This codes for CSARDPLAGEIYGYTF.

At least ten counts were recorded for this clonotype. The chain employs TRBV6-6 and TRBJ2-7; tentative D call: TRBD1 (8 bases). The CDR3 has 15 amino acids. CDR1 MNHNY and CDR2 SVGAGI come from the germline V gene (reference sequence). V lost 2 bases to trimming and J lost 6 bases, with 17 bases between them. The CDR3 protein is CASSYRGDRPLEQYF. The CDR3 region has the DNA TGTGCCAGCAGTTACCGGGGGGACAGGCCTCTCGAGCAGTACTTC.

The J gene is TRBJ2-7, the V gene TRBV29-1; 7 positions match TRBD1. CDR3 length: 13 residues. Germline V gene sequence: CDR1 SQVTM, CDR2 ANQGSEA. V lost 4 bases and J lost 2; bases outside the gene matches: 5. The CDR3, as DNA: TGCAGCGTTGCTGGACAGGAGACCTACGAGCAGTACTTC. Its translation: CSVAGQETYEQYF.

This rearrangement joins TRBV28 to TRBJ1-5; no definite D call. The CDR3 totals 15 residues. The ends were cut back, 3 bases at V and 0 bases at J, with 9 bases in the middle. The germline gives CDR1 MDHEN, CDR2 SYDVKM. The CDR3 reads CASSFPGYSNQPQHF. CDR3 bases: TGTGCCAGCAGTTTCCCCGGATATAGCAATCAGCCCCAGCATTTT.

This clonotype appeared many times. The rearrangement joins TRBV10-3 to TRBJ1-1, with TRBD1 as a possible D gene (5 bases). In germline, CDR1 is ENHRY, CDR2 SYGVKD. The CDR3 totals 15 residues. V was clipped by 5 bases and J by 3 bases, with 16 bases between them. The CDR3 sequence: CAISSSGTRDTEAFF. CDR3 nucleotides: TGTGCCATCAGTAGTTCCGGGACCCGAGACACTGAAGCTTTCTTT.

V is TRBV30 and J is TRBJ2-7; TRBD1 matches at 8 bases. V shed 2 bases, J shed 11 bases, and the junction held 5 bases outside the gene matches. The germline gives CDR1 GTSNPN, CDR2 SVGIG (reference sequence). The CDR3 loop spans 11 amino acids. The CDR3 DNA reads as TGTGCCTGGAGTCCAGGGGGCCGAGAGTACTTC. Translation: CAWSPGGREYF.

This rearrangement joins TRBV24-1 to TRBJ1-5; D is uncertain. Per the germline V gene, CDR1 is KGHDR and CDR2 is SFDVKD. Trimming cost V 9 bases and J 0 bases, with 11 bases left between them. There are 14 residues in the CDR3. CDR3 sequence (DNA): TGTGCCACCTCAGCGGGGTATAGCAATCAGCCCCAGCATTTT. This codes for CATSAGYSNQPQHF.

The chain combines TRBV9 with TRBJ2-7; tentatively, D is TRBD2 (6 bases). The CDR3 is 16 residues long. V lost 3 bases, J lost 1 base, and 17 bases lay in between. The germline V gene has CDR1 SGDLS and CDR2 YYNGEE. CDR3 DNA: TGTGCCAGCAGCGCAACCGGGAGCGCCTCGTCCTACGAGCAGTACTTC. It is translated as CASSATGSASSYEQYF. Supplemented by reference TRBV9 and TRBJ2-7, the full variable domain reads DSGVTQTPKHLITATGQRVTLRCSPRSGDLSVYWYQQSLDQGLQFLIQYYNGEERAKGNILERFSAQQFPDLHSELNLSSLELGDSALYFCASSATGSASSYEQYFGPGTRLTVT.

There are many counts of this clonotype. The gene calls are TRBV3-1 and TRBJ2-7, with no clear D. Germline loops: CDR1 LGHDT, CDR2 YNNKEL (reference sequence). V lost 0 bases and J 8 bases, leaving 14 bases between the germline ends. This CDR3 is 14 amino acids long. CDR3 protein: CASSQDRISTKQYF. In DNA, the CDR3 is TGTGCCAGCAGCCAAGATCGGATCTCCACCAAGCAGTACTTC.

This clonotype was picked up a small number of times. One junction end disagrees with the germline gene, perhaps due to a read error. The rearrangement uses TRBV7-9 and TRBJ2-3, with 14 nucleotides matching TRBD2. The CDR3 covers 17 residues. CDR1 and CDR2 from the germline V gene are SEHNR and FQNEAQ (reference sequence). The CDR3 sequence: CASSLGGTSGSGDTQYF. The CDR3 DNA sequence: TGTGCCAGCAGCTTAGGAGGGACTAGCGGGAGTGGCGATACTCAGTATTTT. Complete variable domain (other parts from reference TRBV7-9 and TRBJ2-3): DTGVSQNPRHKITKRGQNVTFRCDPISEHNRLYWYRQTLGQGPEFLTYFQNEAQLEKSRLLSDRFSAERPKGSFSTLEIQRTEQGDSAMYLCASSLGGTSGSGDTQYFGPGTRLTVL.

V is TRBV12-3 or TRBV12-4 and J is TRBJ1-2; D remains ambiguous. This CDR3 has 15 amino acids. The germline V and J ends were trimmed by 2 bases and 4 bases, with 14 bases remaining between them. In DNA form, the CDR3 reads TGTGCCAGCAGTTTAAAGGCCTTTGCTAGCTATGGCTACACCTTC. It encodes CASSLKAFASYGYTF.

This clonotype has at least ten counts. CDR3 DNA sequence: TGTGCCAGCAGCCCGGACAGGGGATTTGGTGGCTACACCTTC. This encodes CASSPDRGFGGYTF. The genes are TRBV7-2 and TRBJ1-2; 9 positions agree with TRBD1. The CDR3 is made up of 14 amino acids. Looked up from germline, CDR1 is SGHTA and CDR2 is FQGNSA. V lost 5 bases to trimming and J lost 7 bases; unmatched junction nucleotides: 8. Based on the CDR3 plus reference TRBV7-2 and TRBJ1-2, the full variable domain is GAGVSQSPSNKVTEKGKDVELRCDPISGHTALYWYRQSLGQGLEFLIYFQGNSAPDKSGLPSDRFSAERTGGSVSTLTIQRTQQEDSAVYLCASSPDRGFGGYTFGSGTRLTVV.

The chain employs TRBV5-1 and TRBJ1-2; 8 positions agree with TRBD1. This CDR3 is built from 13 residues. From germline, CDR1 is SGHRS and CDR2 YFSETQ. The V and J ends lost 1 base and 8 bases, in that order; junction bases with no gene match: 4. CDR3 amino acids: CASSLQGAEGYTF. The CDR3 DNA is TGCGCCAGCAGCTTGCAGGGGGCGGAGGGCTACACCTTC. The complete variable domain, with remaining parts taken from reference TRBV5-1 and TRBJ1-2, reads KAGVTQTPRYLIKTRGQQVTLSCSPISGHRSVSWYQQTPGQGLQFLFEYFSETQRNKGNFPGRFSGRQFSNSRSEMNVSTLELGDSALYLCASSLQGAEGYTFGSGTRLTVV.

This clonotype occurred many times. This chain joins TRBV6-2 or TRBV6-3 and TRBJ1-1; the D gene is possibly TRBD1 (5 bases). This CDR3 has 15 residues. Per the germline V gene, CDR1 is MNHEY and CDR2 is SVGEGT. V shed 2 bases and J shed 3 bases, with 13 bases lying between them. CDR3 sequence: CASSYPALGDTEAFF. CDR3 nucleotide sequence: TGTGCCAGCAGTTACCCTGCCTTGGGGGACACTGAAGCTTTCTTT.

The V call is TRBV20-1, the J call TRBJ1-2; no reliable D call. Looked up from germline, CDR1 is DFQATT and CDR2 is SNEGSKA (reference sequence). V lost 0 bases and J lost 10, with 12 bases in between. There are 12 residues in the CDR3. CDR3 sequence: CSARDVAADYTF. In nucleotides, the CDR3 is TGCAGTGCTAGAGATGTCGCAGCCGACTACACCTTC.

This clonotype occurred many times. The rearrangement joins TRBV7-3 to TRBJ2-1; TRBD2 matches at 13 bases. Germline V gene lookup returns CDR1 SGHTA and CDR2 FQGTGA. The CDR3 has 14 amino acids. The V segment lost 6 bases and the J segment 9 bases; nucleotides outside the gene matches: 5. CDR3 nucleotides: TGTGCCAGCAGTCCCGGACTAGCGGGAGCTGAGCAGTTCTTC. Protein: CASSPGLAGAEQFF.

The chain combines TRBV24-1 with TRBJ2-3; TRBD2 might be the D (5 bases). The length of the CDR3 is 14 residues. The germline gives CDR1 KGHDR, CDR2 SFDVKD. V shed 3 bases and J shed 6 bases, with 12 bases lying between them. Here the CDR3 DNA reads TGTGCCACCAGTGATCCCGGAGGAGGCGATACGCAGTATTTT. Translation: CATSDPGGGDTQYF.

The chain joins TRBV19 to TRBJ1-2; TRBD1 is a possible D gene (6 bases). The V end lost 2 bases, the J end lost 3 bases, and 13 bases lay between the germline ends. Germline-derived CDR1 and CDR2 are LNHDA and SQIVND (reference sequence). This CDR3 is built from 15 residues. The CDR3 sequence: CASSIPADRDYGYTF. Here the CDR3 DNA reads TGTGCCAGTAGTATACCAGCGGACAGAGACTATGGCTACACCTTC.

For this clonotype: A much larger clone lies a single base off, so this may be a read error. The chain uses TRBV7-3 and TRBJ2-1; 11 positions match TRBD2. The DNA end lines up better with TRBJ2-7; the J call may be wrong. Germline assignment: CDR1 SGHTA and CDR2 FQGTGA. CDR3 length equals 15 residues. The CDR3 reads CASSLIAGGPNEQYF. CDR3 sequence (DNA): TGTGCCAGCAGCTTAATAGCGGGAGGGCCGAATGAGCAGTACTTC.

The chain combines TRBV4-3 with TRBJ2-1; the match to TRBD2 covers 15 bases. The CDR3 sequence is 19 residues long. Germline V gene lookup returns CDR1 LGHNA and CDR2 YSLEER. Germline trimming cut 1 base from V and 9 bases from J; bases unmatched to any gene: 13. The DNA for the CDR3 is TGCGCCAGCAGCCAAGGCGTTCGCGGGACTAGCGGGAGGATGGGTGAGCAGTTCTTC. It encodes CASSQGVRGTSGRMGEQFF.

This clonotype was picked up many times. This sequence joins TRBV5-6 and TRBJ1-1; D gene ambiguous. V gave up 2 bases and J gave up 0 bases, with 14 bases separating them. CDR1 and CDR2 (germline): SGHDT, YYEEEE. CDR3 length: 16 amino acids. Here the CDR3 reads CASSFSTRRMNTEAFF. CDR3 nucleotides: TGTGCCAGCAGCTTTTCGACCCGGCGAATGAACACTGAAGCTTTCTTT. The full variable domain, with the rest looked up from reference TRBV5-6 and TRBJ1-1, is DAGVTQSPTHLIKTRGQQVTLRCSPKSGHDTVSWYQQALGQGPQFIFQYYEEEERQRGNFPDRFSGHQFPNYSSELNVNALLLGDSALYLCASSFSTRRMNTEAFFGQGTRLTVV.

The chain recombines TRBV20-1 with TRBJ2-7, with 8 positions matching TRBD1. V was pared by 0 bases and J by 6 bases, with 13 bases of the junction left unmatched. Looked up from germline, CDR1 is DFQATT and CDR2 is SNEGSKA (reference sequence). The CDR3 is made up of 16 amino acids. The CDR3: CSAREWATGVDFEQYF. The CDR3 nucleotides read TGCAGTGCTAGAGAATGGGCGACAGGGGTTGATTTCGAGCAGTACTTC.

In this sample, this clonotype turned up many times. The CDR3 is CASSWGQSNSPLHF. The CDR3 bases are TGTGCCAGCAGTTGGGGACAGTCCAATTCACCCCTCCACTTT. V and J are TRBV6-1 and TRBJ1-6; TRBD1 matches 7 bases. Per germline, CDR1 MNHNS and CDR2 SASEGT. This CDR3 is built from 14 residues. After removal of 5 bases from V and 7 bases from J, the junction contained 5 bases not matched to a gene.

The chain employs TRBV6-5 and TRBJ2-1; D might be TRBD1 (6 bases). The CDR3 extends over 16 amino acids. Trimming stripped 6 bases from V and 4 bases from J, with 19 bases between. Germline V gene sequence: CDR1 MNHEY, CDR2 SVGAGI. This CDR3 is CASSLTPHREYNEQFF. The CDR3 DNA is TGTGCCAGCAGCCTTACTCCTCACAGGGAATACAATGAGCAGTTCTTC.

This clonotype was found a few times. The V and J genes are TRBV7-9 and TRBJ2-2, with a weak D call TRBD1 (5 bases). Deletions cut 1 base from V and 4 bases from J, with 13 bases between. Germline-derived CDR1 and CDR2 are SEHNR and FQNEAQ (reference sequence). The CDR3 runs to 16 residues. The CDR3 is CASSLGRQGATGELFF. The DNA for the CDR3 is TGTGCCAGCAGCTTAGGAAGACAAGGGGCCACCGGGGAGCTGTTTTTT.

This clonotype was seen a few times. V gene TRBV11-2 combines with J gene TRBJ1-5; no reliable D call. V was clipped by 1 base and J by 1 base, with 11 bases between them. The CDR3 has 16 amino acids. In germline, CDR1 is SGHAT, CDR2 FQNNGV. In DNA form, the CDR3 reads TGTGCCAGCAGCTTAGCACCGATCAACAGCAATCAGCCCCAGCATTTT. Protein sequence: CASSLAPINSNQPQHF.

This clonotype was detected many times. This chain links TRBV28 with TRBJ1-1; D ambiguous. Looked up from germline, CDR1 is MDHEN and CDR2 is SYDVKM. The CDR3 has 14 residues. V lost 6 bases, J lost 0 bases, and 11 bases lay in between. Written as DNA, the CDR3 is TGTGCCAGCAGCCGGACGGGAATGAACACTGAAGCTTTCTTT. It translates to CASSRTGMNTEAFF.

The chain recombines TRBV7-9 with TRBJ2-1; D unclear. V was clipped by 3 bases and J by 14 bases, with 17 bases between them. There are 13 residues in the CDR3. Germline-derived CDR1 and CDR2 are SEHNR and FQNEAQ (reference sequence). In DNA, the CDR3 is TGTGCCAGCAGCTTGAGACCGACCCCAGAAGAGTTCTTC. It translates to CASSLRPTPEEFF.

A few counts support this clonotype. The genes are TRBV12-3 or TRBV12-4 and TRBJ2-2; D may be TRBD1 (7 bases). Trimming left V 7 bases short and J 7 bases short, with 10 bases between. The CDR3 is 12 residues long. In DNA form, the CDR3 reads TGTGCCAGCACAGGGGGGATCGGGGAGCTGTTTTTT. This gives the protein CASTGGIGELFF.

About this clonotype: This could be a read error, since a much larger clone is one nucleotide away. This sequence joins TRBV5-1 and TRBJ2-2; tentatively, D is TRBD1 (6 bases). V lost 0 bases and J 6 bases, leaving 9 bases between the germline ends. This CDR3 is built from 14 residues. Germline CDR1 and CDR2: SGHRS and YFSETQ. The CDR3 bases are TGCGCCAGCAGCTTGGGCAGGGGCTCCGGGGAGCTGTTTTTT. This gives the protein CASSLGRGSGELFF. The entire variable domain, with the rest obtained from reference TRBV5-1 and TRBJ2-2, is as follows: KAGVTQTPRYLIKTRGQQVTLSCSPISGHRSVSWYQQTPGQGLQFLFEYFSETQRNKGNFPGRFSGRQFSNSRSEMNVSTLELGDSALYLCASSLGRGSGELFFGEGSRLTVL.

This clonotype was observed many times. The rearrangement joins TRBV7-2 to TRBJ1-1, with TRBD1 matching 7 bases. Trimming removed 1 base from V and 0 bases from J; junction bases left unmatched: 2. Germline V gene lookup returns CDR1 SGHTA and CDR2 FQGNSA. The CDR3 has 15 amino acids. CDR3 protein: CASSLGGQLNTEAFF. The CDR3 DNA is TGTGCCAGCAGCTTAGGGGGACAGCTGAACACTGAAGCTTTCTTT.